This T cell receptor (beta chain) was recorded in a study of T cell responses to AZD1222 COVID-19 vaccine. Here immunoSEQ multiplex PCR was the method, and the copy in TCRdb shows in-frame clones only, minus some. The table has 90,000 to 95,000 clones, 91% seen once. The CDR3 has 13 residues. Trimming pared 1 base from V and 3 bases from J, leaving 6 bases between. CDR1 is MGHRA and CDR2 is YSYEKL in the germline V gene. Source: peripheral blood, taken on day 0 of AZD1222 vaccination. This clonotype originated in an adult in good health. The rearrangement links TRBV4-1 to TRBJ1-2; D is uncertain. The DNA of the CDR3 is TGCGCCAGCAGCCAAGGGCTAGACTATGGCTACACCTTC. Protein sequence: CASSQGLDYGYTF.